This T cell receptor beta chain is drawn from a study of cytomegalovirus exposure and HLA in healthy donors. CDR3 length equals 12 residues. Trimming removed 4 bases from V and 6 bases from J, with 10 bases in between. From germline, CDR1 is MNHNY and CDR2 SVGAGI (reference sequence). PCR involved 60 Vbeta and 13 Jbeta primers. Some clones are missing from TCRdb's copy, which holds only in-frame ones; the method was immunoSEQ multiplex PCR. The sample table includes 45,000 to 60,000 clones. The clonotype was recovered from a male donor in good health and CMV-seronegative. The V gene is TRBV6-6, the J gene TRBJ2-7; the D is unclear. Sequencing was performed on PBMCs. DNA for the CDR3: TGTGCCAGCAGTTCCCGGGTAGGCGAGCAGTACTTC. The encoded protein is CASSSRVGEQYF.